A selection of T cell receptor beta chains follows, all from one sample in a study of Graves' ophthalmopathy and Graves' hyperthyroidism. TCRdb used MiXCR to reprocess the multiplex PCR reads, holding one entry per CDR3 protein. The sample records some 350,000 distinct CDR3 sequences, 17% being singletons. Source material: peripheral blood. These receptors were obtained from an adult woman with stable Graves' hyperthyroidism. Each CDR3 is given with its conserved first and last residue. The order of the fields is D gene, V gene, clone size, J gene, CDR3 length, CDR3 protein, CDR3 DNA. D genes are given only for firm matches. A clone size is listed for some rows: how often the clone was seen (once, few, many), or a class if it is expanded.

d_call: TRBD1; v_call: TRBV7-3; clone_size: few; j_call: TRBJ2-3; cdr3_length: 17; cdr3_aa: CASSLTGTVRSTDTQYF; cdr3_nt: TGTGCCAGCAGCTTAACGGGGACAGTTAGGTCCACAGATACGCAGTATTTT
d_call: -; v_call: TRBV11-2; clone_size: few; j_call: TRBJ2-7; cdr3_length: 14; cdr3_aa: CASSLGAGQYEQYF; cdr3_nt: TGTGCCAGCAGCTTAGGGGCAGGACAGTACGAGCAGTACTTC
d_call: TRBD2; v_call: TRBV6-2/TRBV6-3; clone_size: -; j_call: TRBJ2-5; cdr3_length: 12; cdr3_aa: CASRAGGETQYF; cdr3_nt: TGTGCCAGCAGGGCGGGAGGAGAGACCCAGTACTTC
d_call: TRBD2; v_call: TRBV27; clone_size: once; j_call: TRBJ2-7; cdr3_length: 16; cdr3_aa: CASRRTVAGGPDEQYF; cdr3_nt: TGTGCCAGCAGGAGGACCGTAGCGGGAGGGCCGGACGAGCAGTACTTC
d_call: -; v_call: TRBV4-1; clone_size: -; j_call: TRBJ1-2; cdr3_length: 13; cdr3_aa: CASSQLGIYGYTF; cdr3_nt: TGCGCCAGCAGCCAACTAGGGATCTATGGCTACACCTTC
d_call: TRBD1; v_call: TRBV6-2/TRBV6-3; clone_size: many; j_call: TRBJ2-7; cdr3_length: 15; cdr3_aa: CASSYPGQGFNEQYF; cdr3_nt: TGTGCCAGCAGTTACCCGGGACAGGGGTTTAACGAGCAGTACTTC
d_call: TRBD2; v_call: TRBV28; clone_size: -; j_call: TRBJ2-5; cdr3_length: 18; cdr3_aa: CASSLKAAERDGYETQYF; cdr3_nt: TGTGCCAGCAGTTTGAAAGCCGCCGAGCGGGATGGATATGAGACCCAGTACTTC
d_call: -; v_call: TRBV4-3; clone_size: -; j_call: TRBJ2-2; cdr3_length: 13; cdr3_aa: CATGTGFTGELFF; cdr3_nt: TGCGCCACCGGTACAGGGTTCACCGGGGAGCTGTTTTTT
d_call: TRBD1; v_call: TRBV7-2; clone_size: many; j_call: TRBJ1-6; cdr3_length: 15; cdr3_aa: CASSLGGQGVSPLHF; cdr3_nt: TGTGCCAGCAGCTTAGGCGGACAGGGGGTGTCACCCCTCCACTTT
d_call: -; v_call: TRBV28; clone_size: few; j_call: TRBJ2-3; cdr3_length: 14; cdr3_aa: CASSKDKSTDTQYF; cdr3_nt: TGTGCCAGCAGCAAGGACAAGAGCACAGATACGCAGTATTTT
d_call: -; v_call: TRBV30; clone_size: -; j_call: TRBJ1-5; cdr3_length: 15; cdr3_aa: CAWSVRTAGDQPQHF; cdr3_nt: TGTGCCTGGAGTGTACGAACGGCTGGGGACCAGCCCCAGCATTTT
d_call: -; v_call: TRBV20-1; clone_size: many; j_call: TRBJ2-7; cdr3_length: 12; cdr3_aa: CSARVGGYEQYF; cdr3_nt: TGCAGTGCTAGAGTAGGGGGCTACGAGCAGTACTTC
d_call: TRBD2; v_call: TRBV28; clone_size: many; j_call: TRBJ2-7; cdr3_length: 14; cdr3_aa: CASTLAGGPFEQYF; cdr3_nt: TGTGCCAGCACCCTAGCGGGAGGGCCGTTCGAGCAGTACTTC
d_call: TRBD1; v_call: TRBV7-6; clone_size: -; j_call: TRBJ2-7; cdr3_length: 15; cdr3_aa: CASSQWTGPSYEQYF; cdr3_nt: TGTGCCAGCAGCCAATGGACAGGGCCCTCCTACGAGCAGTACTTC
d_call: -; v_call: TRBV30; clone_size: -; j_call: TRBJ2-3; cdr3_length: 11; cdr3_aa: CAWSSTDTQYF; cdr3_nt: TGTGCCTGGAGTTCCACAGATACGCAGTATTTT
d_call: -; v_call: TRBV6-1; clone_size: -; j_call: TRBJ2-3; cdr3_length: 14; cdr3_aa: CASTDSAHTDTQYF; cdr3_nt: TGTGCCAGCACGGACAGCGCACACACAGATACGCAGTATTTT
d_call: TRBD2; v_call: TRBV10-3; clone_size: many; j_call: TRBJ2-7; cdr3_length: 16; cdr3_aa: CAIGTSGLSGTWEQYF; cdr3_nt: TGTGCCATTGGGACTAGCGGTCTCTCCGGAACTTGGGAGCAGTACTTC
d_call: -; v_call: TRBV28; clone_size: -; j_call: TRBJ2-4; cdr3_length: 16; cdr3_aa: CASSLRGQGAKNIQYF; cdr3_nt: TGTGCCAGCAGTTTAAGGGGCCAGGGGGCCAAAAACATTCAGTACTTC
d_call: -; v_call: TRBV6-1; clone_size: many; j_call: TRBJ2-2; cdr3_length: 14; cdr3_aa: CASSRSRNTGELFF; cdr3_nt: TGTGCCAGCAGTCGCTCCCGGAACACCGGGGAGCTGTTTTTT
d_call: TRBD1; v_call: TRBV6-1; clone_size: many; j_call: TRBJ1-1; cdr3_length: 14; cdr3_aa: CASKLPGQGAEAFF; cdr3_nt: TGTGCCAGCAAGCTCCCGGGACAGGGGGCAGAGGCTTTCTTT
d_call: TRBD1; v_call: TRBV19; clone_size: many; j_call: TRBJ1-1; cdr3_length: 14; cdr3_aa: CASSIDRVRTEAFF; cdr3_nt: TGTGCCAGTAGTATTGACAGGGTTCGGACTGAAGCTTTCTTT
d_call: -; v_call: TRBV6-1; clone_size: many; j_call: TRBJ2-2; cdr3_length: 13; cdr3_aa: CASRKTGTGELFF; cdr3_nt: TGTGCCAGCAGGAAGACCGGCACCGGGGAGCTGTTTTTT
d_call: TRBD1; v_call: TRBV12-3/TRBV12-4; clone_size: few; j_call: TRBJ2-4; cdr3_length: 16; cdr3_aa: CASSSGTGHAKNIQYF; cdr3_nt: TGTGCCAGCAGTTCCGGGACAGGGCACGCCAAAAACATTCAGTACTTC
d_call: TRBD2; v_call: TRBV3-1; clone_size: few; j_call: TRBJ2-7; cdr3_length: 15; cdr3_aa: CASSTGLAGGYEQYF; cdr3_nt: TGTGCCAGCAGCACCGGACTAGCGGGAGGCTACGAGCAGTACTTC
d_call: TRBD2; v_call: TRBV11-3; clone_size: -; j_call: TRBJ2-1; cdr3_length: 16; cdr3_aa: CASSLAGTSSYNEQFF; cdr3_nt: TGTGCCAGCAGCTTAGCTGGGACTAGCTCCTACAATGAGCAGTTCTTC
d_call: -; v_call: TRBV28; clone_size: many; j_call: TRBJ2-7; cdr3_length: 13; cdr3_aa: CASTSGQFYEQYF; cdr3_nt: TGTGCCAGCACCTCGGGACAATTCTACGAGCAGTACTTC
d_call: -; v_call: TRBV30; clone_size: many; j_call: TRBJ1-3; cdr3_length: 14; cdr3_aa: CAWSGGGSWNTIYF; cdr3_nt: TGTGCCTGGAGCGGTGGAGGGAGCTGGAACACCATATATTTT
d_call: -; v_call: TRBV25-1; clone_size: many; j_call: TRBJ2-4; cdr3_length: 15; cdr3_aa: CASSARSGLKNIQYF; cdr3_nt: TGTGCCAGCAGTGCAAGGTCAGGGCTCAAAAACATTCAGTACTTC
d_call: -; v_call: TRBV6-1; clone_size: many; j_call: TRBJ2-3; cdr3_length: 16; cdr3_aa: CASSEVLGLMLDTQYF; cdr3_nt: TGTGCCAGCAGTGAAGTCCTGGGACTGATGTTAGATACGCAGTATTTT
d_call: -; v_call: TRBV7-9; clone_size: many; j_call: TRBJ2-7; cdr3_length: 13; cdr3_aa: CASSLTPSYEQYF; cdr3_nt: TGTGCCAGCAGCTTGACCCCCTCCTACGAGCAGTACTTC
d_call: TRBD2; v_call: TRBV11-2; clone_size: many; j_call: TRBJ2-5; cdr3_length: 19; cdr3_aa: CASSLSGTSGSRNGETQYF; cdr3_nt: TGTGCCAGCAGCTTATCTGGGACTAGCGGGAGTCGTAATGGAGAGACCCAGTACTTC
d_call: TRBD1; v_call: TRBV6-5; clone_size: few; j_call: TRBJ2-7; cdr3_length: 16; cdr3_aa: CASSYFGTGFGYEQYF; cdr3_nt: TGTGCCAGCAGTTACTTTGGGACAGGGTTCGGGTACGAGCAGTACTTC
d_call: -; v_call: TRBV6-1; clone_size: many; j_call: TRBJ1-6; cdr3_length: 15; cdr3_aa: CASSEAADYNSPLHF; cdr3_nt: TGTGCCAGCAGTGAGGCGGCGGACTATAATTCACCCCTCCACTTT
d_call: TRBD1; v_call: TRBV28; clone_size: many; j_call: TRBJ1-1; cdr3_length: 14; cdr3_aa: CASSVDRGNTEAFF; cdr3_nt: TGTGCCAGCAGCGTGGACAGGGGGAACACTGAAGCTTTCTTT
d_call: -; v_call: TRBV2; clone_size: few; j_call: TRBJ2-5; cdr3_length: 14; cdr3_aa: CASSALAAPYGQYF; cdr3_nt: TGTGCCAGCAGTGCTTTAGCGGCCCCGTATGGCCAGTACTTC
d_call: -; v_call: TRBV6-4; clone_size: many; j_call: TRBJ2-1; cdr3_length: 17; cdr3_aa: CASSDYSVGIPLGEQFF; cdr3_nt: TGTGCCAGCAGTGACTATAGCGTTGGGATCCCCCTAGGTGAGCAGTTCTTC
d_call: TRBD2; v_call: TRBV28; clone_size: many; j_call: TRBJ2-2; cdr3_length: 16; cdr3_aa: CASRREREVNTGELFF; cdr3_nt: TGTGCCAGCAGACGAGAGCGGGAGGTCAACACCGGGGAGCTGTTTTTT
d_call: TRBD1; v_call: TRBV5-1; clone_size: -; j_call: TRBJ2-5; cdr3_length: 15; cdr3_aa: CASSPKTGGGETQYF; cdr3_nt: TGCGCCAGCAGCCCGAAGACAGGGGGTGGGGAGACCCAGTACTTC
d_call: -; v_call: TRBV24-1; clone_size: many; j_call: TRBJ2-5; cdr3_length: 13; cdr3_aa: CATSDLPRGPQYF; cdr3_nt: TGTGCCACCAGTGATTTGCCCCGGGGGCCCCAGTACTTC
d_call: TRBD2; v_call: TRBV18; clone_size: -; j_call: TRBJ2-7; cdr3_length: 15; cdr3_aa: CASSANLAGVGEQYF; cdr3_nt: TGTGCCAGCTCAGCAAATCTAGCGGGAGTCGGCGAGCAGTACTTC
d_call: TRBD1; v_call: TRBV6-2/TRBV6-3; clone_size: -; j_call: TRBJ1-5; cdr3_length: 13; cdr3_aa: CASALTGHQPQHF; cdr3_nt: TGTGCCAGCGCCTTGACAGGGCATCAGCCCCAGCATTTT
d_call: -; v_call: TRBV28; clone_size: many; j_call: TRBJ1-6; cdr3_length: 16; cdr3_aa: CASSRGRGQGYSPLHF; cdr3_nt: TGTGCCAGCAGTCGAGGTCGAGGGCAGGGCTATTCACCCCTCCACTTT
d_call: -; v_call: TRBV15; clone_size: many; j_call: TRBJ2-1; cdr3_length: 15; cdr3_aa: CATSNGWGVYNEQFF; cdr3_nt: TGTGCCACCAGCAATGGCTGGGGCGTCTACAATGAGCAGTTCTTC
d_call: -; v_call: TRBV11-2; clone_size: many; j_call: TRBJ1-1; cdr3_length: 14; cdr3_aa: CASSLNRMNTEAFF; cdr3_nt: TGTGCCAGCAGCTTAAACAGGATGAACACTGAAGCTTTCTTT
d_call: TRBD1; v_call: TRBV11-1; clone_size: few; j_call: TRBJ2-2; cdr3_length: 16; cdr3_aa: CASSRAGGSNTGELFF; cdr3_nt: TGTGCCAGCAGCCGTGCAGGGGGCTCGAACACCGGGGAGCTGTTTTTT
d_call: -; v_call: TRBV6-5; clone_size: many; j_call: TRBJ1-1; cdr3_length: 14; cdr3_aa: CASSYAQGLFEAFF; cdr3_nt: TGTGCCAGCAGTTACGCCCAAGGGCTTTTTGAAGCTTTCTTT